This TCR beta chain was retrieved from a study of T cell changes during pregnancy in multiple sclerosis. The CDR3 is 17 residues long. Germline lookup yields CDR1 SGDLS and CDR2 YYNGEE. Trimming left V 0 bases short and J 1 base short, with 14 bases between. The table came from immunoSEQ multiplex PCR; TCRdb's copy has only in-frame clones and leaves some out. The repertoire has about 64,000 clones, around 96% of them found once; the top ten carry 2% to 2.5%. The sequenced sample was CD8+ T cells from peripheral blood mononuclear cells, obtained after pregnancy. The chain uses TRBV9 and TRBJ2-1, with D maybe TRBD2 (6 bases). The TCR sequence derives from a female donor with multiple sclerosis, enrolled in a pregnancy study. The CDR3 region is CASSVVSIAVSYNEQFF. The CDR3 DNA follows: TGTGCCAGCAGCGTAGTTTCGATAGCGGTTTCCTACAATGAGCAGTTCTTC.